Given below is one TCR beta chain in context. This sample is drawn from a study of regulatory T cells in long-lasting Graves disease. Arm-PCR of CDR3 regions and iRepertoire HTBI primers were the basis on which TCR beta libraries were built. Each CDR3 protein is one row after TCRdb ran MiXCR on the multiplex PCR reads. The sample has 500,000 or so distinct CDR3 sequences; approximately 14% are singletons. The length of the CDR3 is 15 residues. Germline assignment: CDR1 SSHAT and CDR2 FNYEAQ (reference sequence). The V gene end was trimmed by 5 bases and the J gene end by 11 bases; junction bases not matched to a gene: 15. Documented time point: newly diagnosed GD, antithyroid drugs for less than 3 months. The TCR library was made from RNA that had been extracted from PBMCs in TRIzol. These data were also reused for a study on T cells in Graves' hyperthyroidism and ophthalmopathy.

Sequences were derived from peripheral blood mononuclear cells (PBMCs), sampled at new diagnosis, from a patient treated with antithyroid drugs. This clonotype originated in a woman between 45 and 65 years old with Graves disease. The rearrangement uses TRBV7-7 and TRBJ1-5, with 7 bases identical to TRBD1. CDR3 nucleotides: TGTGCCAGCAGCGGGACGACAAAGCCCCAGGGGGCCCAGCATTTT. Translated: CASSGTTKPQGAQHF. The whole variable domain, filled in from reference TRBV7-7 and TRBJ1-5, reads GAGVSQSPRYKVTKRGQDVTLRCDPISSHATLYWYQQALGQGPEFLTYFNYEAQPDKSGLPSDRFSAERPEGSISTLTIQRTEQRDSAMYRCASSGTTKPQGAQHFGDGTRLSIL.